This TCR beta chain was sequenced in a study of blood T cell repertoires in COVID-19. The CDR3 has 15 residues. CDR1 is MNHEY and CDR2 is SVGAGI in the germline V gene. V lost 3 bases, J lost 0 bases, and 11 bases lay in between. Per the study methods: Estimation of nucleated cell counts relied on the amplification of reference gene primers. The assay was immunoSEQ multiplex PCR, and TCRdb's table has in-frame clones only and misses some. The V and J calls and clone size are taken from that table; D and trimming were inferred from the DNA. The table has over 120,000 clones, 70% to 90% seen once; the top ten hold less than 3.5%.

The clonotype was recovered from a human donor with acute or convalescent COVID-19. The donor label of this sample is uncertain. The chain has TRBV6-5 and TRBJ1-1; D remains ambiguous. The sequenced sample was peripheral blood. The CDR3 spells CASSYSTAMNTEAFF. In nucleotides, the CDR3 is TGTGCCAGCAGTTATTCAACAGCCATGAACACTGAAGCTTTCTTT.